Presented here are 19 T cell receptor beta chains from one specimen sequenced in a study of blood T cell repertoires in COVID-19. Assay: immunoSEQ multiplex PCR; the TCRdb copy retains only in-frame clones and omits some. The data hold about 190,000 clones, with approximately 88% observed a single time. Sequencing was carried out using PBMCs or T cells enriched from blood (not recorded which). Every receptor here comes from a woman younger than 45 who had recovered from COVID-19.

The V gene is TRBV19, the J gene TRBJ1-5; maybe TRBD1 (5 bases). The germline V and J ends were trimmed by 3 bases and 1 base, with 10 bases remaining between them. Germline V gene data show CDR1 as LNHDA and CDR2 as SQIVND (reference sequence). The CDR3 runs to 15 residues. The CDR3 sequence: CASSMGQGSNQPQHF. CDR3 bases: TGTGCCAGTAGTATGGGGCAGGGCAGCAATCAGCCCCAGCATTTT.

The V gene is TRBV2, the J gene TRBJ2-4; D uncertain. The CDR3 extends over 12 amino acids. Germline V gene data show CDR1 as SNHLY and CDR2 as FYNNEI. V was cut by 7 bases and J by 8 bases, with 12 bases left in between. The CDR3 DNA reads as TGTGCCAGCACCCAGAATGAGGACATTCAGTACTTC. Protein sequence: CASTQNEDIQYF.

Comments on this clone: The identical CDR3 is also encoded by other nucleotide sequences in the sample. The chain employs TRBV6-5 and TRBJ1-1; D remains unclear. The germline V gene encodes CDR1 MNHEY and CDR2 SVGAGI. The CDR3 length is 12 residues. V gave up 5 bases and J gave up 0 bases, with 4 bases separating them. CDR3 in DNA: TGTGCCAGCAGTAACATGAACACTGAAGCTTTCTTT. This codes for CASSNMNTEAFF.

V gene TRBV18 combines with J gene TRBJ2-1, with 8 bases lining up with TRBD2. After removal of 3 bases from V and 14 bases from J, the junction contained 9 bases not matched to a gene. The CDR3 has 13 amino acids. Germline assignment: CDR1 KGHSH and CDR2 LQKENI. CDR3 nucleotides: TGTGCCAGCTCACCGTATAGCGGGGTCGAGGAGTTCTTC. The encoded protein is CASSPYSGVEEFF.

In this sample, this clone turned up a few times. The genes are TRBV6-6 and TRBJ2-7; maybe TRBD1 (6 bases). There are 12 residues in the CDR3. Germline V gives CDR1 MNHNY, CDR2 SVGAGI (reference sequence). V lost 7 bases, J lost 0 bases, and 7 bases lay in between. CDR3 protein: CASKGVSYEQYV. The CDR3 coding sequence is TGTGCCAGCAAGGGGGTCTCCTACGAGCAGTACGTC.

This chain connects TRBV2 to TRBJ1-4; 9 nucleotides agree with TRBD1. The V gene end was trimmed by 6 bases and the J gene end by 6 bases; junction bases not matched to a gene: 8. The CDR3 extends over 15 amino acids. In germline, CDR1 is SNHLY, CDR2 FYNNEI. DNA of the CDR3: TGTGCCAGCAGCGAAACAGGGGGCGCGTATGAAAAACTGTTTTTT. Protein: CASSETGGAYEKLFF.

This chain joins TRBV5-1 and TRBJ1-1, with TRBD1 matching 9 bases. Germline CDR1 and CDR2: SGHRS and YFSETQ. Losses at the gene ends were 4 bases for V and 3 bases for J; bases not matched to a gene: 7. The CDR3 loop spans 15 amino acids. The CDR3, as DNA: TGCGCCAGCAGCGCGACAGGGGGTAGGGACACTGAAGCTTTCTTT. Amino acid sequence: CASSATGGRDTEAFF.

The chain links TRBV28 to TRBJ2-3, with D uncertain. Deletions cut 2 bases from V and 8 bases from J, with 8 bases between. Germline V gene data show CDR1 as MDHEN and CDR2 as SYDVKM. There are 12 residues in the CDR3. The CDR3 region has the DNA TGTGCCAGCAGTTTAGGGCCTCGTACGCAGTATTTT. Its protein is CASSLGPRTQYF.

The CDR3 region has the DNA TGTGCCAGCAGCTTCGACAGGATGGGACATGGCTACACCTTC. It is translated as CASSFDRMGHGYTF. The rearrangement links TRBV7-2 to TRBJ1-2, with D possibly matching TRBD1 (6 bases). Germline assignment: CDR1 SGHTA and CDR2 FQGNSA. The CDR3 is 14 residues long. The V and J ends lost 3 bases and 6 bases respectively, with 14 bases between them.

Details on this clone: Other DNA sequences in this specimen translate into the identical CDR3. V is TRBV5-1 and J is TRBJ2-5; D not resolved. This CDR3 comprises 12 residues. CDR1 and CDR2 (germline): SGHRS, YFSETQ. Trimming shortened V by 0 bases and J by 5 bases, and 5 bases separated the two germline ends. CDR3 bases: TGCGCCAGCAGCTTGGCCATGGAGACCCAGTACTTC. Protein sequence: CASSLAMETQYF.

Comments on this clone: Its ends do not fully match the called genes, so a read error is possible. CDR3: CASSSGQGRGLPEAFF. In DNA form, the CDR3 reads TGTGCCAGCAGCTCCGGGCAGGGGAGAGGTTTGCCTGAGGCTTTCTTT. The chain has TRBV14 and TRBJ1-1; TRBD1 is a possible D gene (6 bases). Germline loops: CDR1 SGHDN, CDR2 FVKESK. This CDR3 spans 16 amino acids.

This clone showed up many times. The V and J genes are TRBV28 and TRBJ1-6; TRBD1 aligns across 7 bases. CDR3 length: 16 amino acids. Looked up from germline, CDR1 is MDHEN and CDR2 is SYDVKM. Trimming removed 2 bases from V and 0 bases from J; junction bases left unmatched: 1. As DNA, the CDR3 is TGTGCCAGCAGTTTAAGGGGGCGCTCCTATAATTCACCCCTCCACTTT. Translation gives CASSLRGRSYNSPLHF.

The chain recombines TRBV5-6 with TRBJ2-5, with 7 bases lining up with TRBD1. This CDR3 region has 16 residues. Germline CDR1 SGHDT, CDR2 YYEEEE. J gave up 1 base and V 0 bases, and 6 bases lay outside the gene matches. The CDR3 bases are TGTGCCAGCAGCTTGGGGGGGACAGCCACCCAAGAGACCCAGTACTTC. Translating gives CASSLGGTATQETQYF.

The CDR3 loop reads CASSQFGQTYEQYF. The CDR3 DNA follows: TGTGCCAGCAGCCAATTCGGACAAACCTACGAGCAGTACTTC. The chain is built from TRBV3-1 (or the pseudogene TRBV3-2) and TRBJ2-7; TRBD1 is a possible D gene (5 bases). The ends were cut back, 2 bases at V and 2 bases at J, with 10 bases in the middle. The germline V gene has CDR1 LGHDT and CDR2 YNNKEL (reference sequence). CDR3 size: 14 residues.

The V gene is TRBV9, the J gene TRBJ1-4; 8 nucleotides match TRBD1. The CDR3 spans 14 residues. With V trimmed by 3 bases and J by 8 bases, 6 bases remained unmatched. Per the germline V gene, CDR1 is SGDLS and CDR2 is YYNGEE. CDR3 region: CASSADRASEKLFF. CDR3 nucleotides: TGTGCCAGCAGCGCGGACAGGGCCAGCGAAAAACTGTTTTTT.

The chain recombines TRBV11-2 with TRBJ1-2; no firm D call. The V end was cut by 0 bases, the J end by 2 bases, with 4 bases between. Germline CDR1 SGHAT, CDR2 FQNNGV. This CDR3 contains 13 residues. The CDR3 here is CASSLDPNYGYTF. CDR3 DNA sequence: TGTGCCAGCAGCTTAGATCCAAACTATGGCTACACCTTC.

This clone was observed a few times. This chain uses TRBV5-4 with TRBJ2-3, with 8 bases identical to TRBD2. Per germline, CDR1 SGHNT and CDR2 YYREEE (reference sequence). This CDR3 has 17 amino acids. Trimming took 3 bases from V and 4 from J; bases not matched to a gene: 13. This chain's CDR3 is CASSSQELGLVADTQYF. The DNA of the CDR3 is TGTGCCAGCAGCTCTCAAGAGTTGGGACTAGTGGCAGATACGCAGTATTTT.

The rearrangement links TRBV27 to TRBJ2-3; TRBD2 might be the D (5 bases). This CDR3 has 14 amino acids. V was shortened by 5 bases and J by 2 bases, with 11 bases between the two germline ends. Germline CDR1 is MNHEY and CDR2 is SMNVEV (reference sequence). CDR3 sequence reads: CASSMTGTTDTQYF. The CDR3 DNA reads as TGTGCCAGCAGTATGACGGGAACCACAGATACGCAGTATTTT.

The chain employs TRBV5-1 and TRBJ1-1; possible D gene TRBD1, 6 bases. Per the germline V gene, CDR1 is SGHRS and CDR2 is YFSETQ. V lost 4 bases, J lost 1 base, and 11 bases lay in between. CDR3 length equals 14 residues. The CDR3 protein is CASSPGHQNTEAFF. The CDR3 coding sequence is TGCGCCAGCAGCCCGGGACACCAGAACACTGAAGCTTTCTTT.